The rows below give T cell receptor beta chains drawn from one sample of a study of blood T cells in healthy people across ages. From the 5' RACE reads, TCRdb called clonotypes with MiXCR, one entry per CDR3 protein. The sample lists 1,100,000 or so distinct CDR3 sequences, around 45% seen once, with over 15% in the top ten. The sample was blood. The receptors stem from a woman in her sixties or seventies in good health. Both conserved end residues are part of each CDR3. D genes are given only for firm matches. Expanded clones get a size class; other rows say once, few or many, or leave the size out.

>TRBV27|few|TRBJ2-4|NA
CASSSAGAKNIQYF
TGTGCCAGCAGTTCGGCAGGGGCCAAAAACATTCAGTACTTC
>TRBV7-6|few|TRBJ2-7|NA
CASSRASAPSSYEQYF
TGTGCCAGCAGCCGTGCTTCAGCGCCCAGCTCCTACGAGCAGTACTTC
>TRBV20-1|few|TRBJ1-2|TRBD1
CSATPGQGDGYTF
TGCAGTGCCACCCCGGGGCAGGGGGACGGCTACACCTTC
>TRBV20-1|NA|TRBJ2-5|TRBD2
CSARLALKETQYF
TGCAGTGCCAGACTAGCCCTAAAAGAGACCCAGTACTTC
>TRBV5-6|NA|TRBJ2-1|NA
CASSLDTLEFF
TGTGCCAGCAGCTTAGACACCTTGGAGTTCTTC
>TRBV28|few|TRBJ1-5|TRBD1
CASSPGTVHSNQPQHF
TGTGCCAGCAGTCCCGGGACAGTACATAGCAATCAGCCCCAGCATTTT
>TRBV7-9|NA|TRBJ2-7|TRBD2
CASSLERTSGTFNEQYF
TGTGCCAGCAGCTTAGAGAGGACTAGCGGGACGTTCAATGAGCAGTACTTC
>TRBV24-1|once|TRBJ2-5|NA
CATSPGNQETQYF
TGTGCCACCAGTCCGGGCAACCAAGAGACCCAGTACTTC
>TRBV12-3/TRBV12-4|few|TRBJ1-2|NA
CAGSQSNYGYTF
TGTGCCGGCAGCCAGTCTAACTATGGCTACACCTTC
>TRBV7-2|NA|TRBJ1-5|NA
CASSQQVLSTQHF
TGTGCCAGCAGCCAGCAGGTGCTATCGACCCAGCATTTT
>TRBV5-1|once|TRBJ2-3|NA
CASSPDGTTTDTQYF
TGCGCCAGCAGCCCCGACGGGACAACAACAGATACGCAGTATTTT
>TRBV28|NA|TRBJ1-5|NA
CASSTRDIDQPQHF
TGTGCCAGCAGTACTCGGGACATCGATCAGCCCCAGCATTTT
>TRBV7-9|NA|TRBJ2-3|TRBD1
CASSLGGRDRGGTDTQYF
TGTGCCAGCAGCTTAGGGGGCCGGGACAGGGGTGGCACAGATACGCAGTATTTT
>TRBV15|NA|TRBJ2-1|TRBD2
CATSRTSGIGDEQFF
TGTGCCACCAGTAGGACTAGCGGGATCGGTGATGAGCAGTTCTTC
>TRBV9|NA|TRBJ2-1|NA
CASSPRLVAVYNEQFF
TGTGCCAGCAGCCCTAGGCTAGTAGCAGTCTACAATGAGCAGTTCTTC
>TRBV25-1|NA|TRBJ1-2|TRBD1
CASSDGQAQDYTF
TGTGCCAGCAGTGATGGACAGGCCCAGGACTACACCTTC
>TRBV10-3|NA|TRBJ2-2|TRBD1
CAISEGRGSNTGELFF
TGTGCCATCAGTGAGGGCAGGGGGTCGAACACCGGGGAGCTGTTTTTT
>TRBV3-1|few|TRBJ1-2|NA
CASSHLTTGIERYGYTF
TGTGCCAGCAGCCATCTCACTACAGGGATAGAACGCTATGGCTACACCTTC
>TRBV20-1|once|TRBJ2-3|NA
CSARYSADTQYF
TGCAGTGCTAGGTACTCAGCGGATACGCAGTATTTT
>TRBV5-1|NA|TRBJ2-6|TRBD1
CASSTQGNGANVLTF
TGCGCCAGCAGCACACAGGGGAATGGGGCCAACGTCCTGACTTTC
>TRBV11-2|few|TRBJ2-7|TRBD2
CASSLTPGGGEQYF
TGTGCCAGCAGCTTAACCCCGGGGGGGGGAGAGCAGTACTTC
>TRBV6-1|NA|TRBJ2-6|TRBD2
CASSQSGTSGTISGANVLTF
TGTGCCAGCAGTCAATCCGGGACTAGCGGGACCATCTCTGGGGCCAACGTCCTGACTTTC
>TRBV7-9|NA|TRBJ1-2|NA
CASSLAGARIGGYTF
TGTGCCAGCAGCCTGGCGGGGGCGAGGATCGGTGGCTACACCTTC
>TRBV29-1|few|TRBJ2-1|NA
CSVVKRGDEQFF
TGCAGCGTTGTTAAGCGTGGGGATGAGCAGTTCTTC
>TRBV27|NA|TRBJ2-7|TRBD1
CASSSDRVGEQYF
TGTGCCAGCAGTTCCGACAGGGTAGGCGAGCAGTACTTC
>TRBV20-1|NA|TRBJ2-5|NA
CSARTEADQETQYF
TGCAGTGCCCGGACAGAGGCAGATCAAGAGACCCAGTACTTC
>TRBV10-3|few|TRBJ2-1|NA
CAISEAEGANEQFF
TGTGCCATCAGTGAGGCCGAAGGGGCCAATGAGCAGTTCTTC
>TRBV3-1|NA|TRBJ1-2|NA
CASSQGGIGSSYTF
TGTGCCAGCAGCCAGGGGGGGATCGGTTCTAGCTACACCTTC
>TRBV9|NA|TRBJ1-2|TRBD1
CASSEGQGKYGYTF
TGTGCCAGCAGTGAGGGACAGGGGAAATATGGCTACACCTTC
>TRBV27|NA|TRBJ1-5|NA
CASSTLGSNQPQHF
TGTGCCAGCAGTACGCTAGGGAGCAATCAGCCCCAGCATTTT
>TRBV12-3/TRBV12-4|NA|TRBJ2-7|TRBD2
CASSHGLAGGPRVGEQYF
TGTGCCAGCAGCCACGGACTAGCGGGAGGCCCTCGGGTGGGAGAGCAGTACTTC
>TRBV6-6|NA|TRBJ2-7|NA
CASSFVREQYF
TGTGCCAGCAGTTTTGTCCGCGAGCAGTACTTC
>TRBV27|NA|TRBJ1-1|TRBD1
CASRPGTGEAFF
TGTGCCAGCAGACCCGGGACAGGGGAAGCTTTCTTT
>TRBV7-2|NA|TRBJ2-1|NA
CASSRNRDFKEQFF
TGTGCCAGCAGCCGAAACAGGGATTTCAAGGAGCAGTTCTTC
>TRBV28|NA|TRBJ2-5|NA
CASSGVYF
TGTGCCAGCAGTGGGGTGTACTTC
>TRBV2|NA|TRBJ2-4|NA
CASYRGGASKNIQYF
TGTGCCAGCTACAGGGGAGGGGCTTCCAAAAACATTCAGTACTTC
>TRBV14|NA|TRBJ2-2|NA
CASSTWESTGELFF
TGTGCCAGCTCGACGTGGGAATCCACCGGGGAGCTGTTTTTT
>TRBV12-3/TRBV12-4|NA|TRBJ1-1|TRBD1
CASSGPTGEVTEAFF
TGTGCCAGCAGTGGACCCACAGGGGAGGTCACTGAAGCTTTCTTT